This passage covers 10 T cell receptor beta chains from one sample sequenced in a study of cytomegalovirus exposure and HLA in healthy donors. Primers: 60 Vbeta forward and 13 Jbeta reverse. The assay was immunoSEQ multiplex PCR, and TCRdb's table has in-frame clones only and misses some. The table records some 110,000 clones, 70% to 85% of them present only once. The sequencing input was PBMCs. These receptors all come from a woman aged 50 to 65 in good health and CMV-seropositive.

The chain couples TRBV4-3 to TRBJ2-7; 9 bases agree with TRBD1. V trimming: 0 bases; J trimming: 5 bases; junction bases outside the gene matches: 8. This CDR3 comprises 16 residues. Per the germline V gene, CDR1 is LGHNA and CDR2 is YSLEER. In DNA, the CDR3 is TGCGCCAGCAGCCAAGATACGGGACAGGGTGGGAACGAGCAGTACTTC. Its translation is CASSQDTGQGGNEQYF.

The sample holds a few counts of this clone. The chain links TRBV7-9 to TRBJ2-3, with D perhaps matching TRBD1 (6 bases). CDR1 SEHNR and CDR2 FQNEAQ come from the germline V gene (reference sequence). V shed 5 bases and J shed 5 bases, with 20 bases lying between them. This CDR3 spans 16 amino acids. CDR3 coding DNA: TGTGCCAGCAGCCACCATAACAAAACGACAGGAGATACGCAGTATTTT. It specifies CASSHHNKTTGDTQYF.

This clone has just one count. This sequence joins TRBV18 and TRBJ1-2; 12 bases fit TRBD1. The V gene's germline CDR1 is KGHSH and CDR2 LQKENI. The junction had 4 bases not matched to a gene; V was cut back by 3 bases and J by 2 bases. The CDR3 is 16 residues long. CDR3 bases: TGTGCCAGCTCACCTGAGGGGACAGGGGGCAACTATGGCTACACCTTC. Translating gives CASSPEGTGGNYGYTF. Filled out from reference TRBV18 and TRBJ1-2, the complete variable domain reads NAGVMQNPRHLVRRRGQEARLRCSPMKGHSHVYWYRQLPEEGLKFMVYLQKENIIDESGMPKERFSAEFPKEGPSILRIQQVVRGDSAAYFCASSPEGTGGNYGYTFGSGTRLTVV.

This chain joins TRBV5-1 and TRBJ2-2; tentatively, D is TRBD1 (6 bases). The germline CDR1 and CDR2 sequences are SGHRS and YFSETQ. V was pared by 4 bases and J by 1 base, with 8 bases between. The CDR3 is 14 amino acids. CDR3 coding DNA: TGCGCCAGCAGCCGGGGACAGAACACCGGGGAGCTGTTTTTT. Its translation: CASSRGQNTGELFF. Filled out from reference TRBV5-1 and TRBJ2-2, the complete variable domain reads KAGVTQTPRYLIKTRGQQVTLSCSPISGHRSVSWYQQTPGQGLQFLFEYFSETQRNKGNFPGRFSGRQFSNSRSEMNVSTLELGDSALYLCASSRGQNTGELFFGEGSRLTVL.

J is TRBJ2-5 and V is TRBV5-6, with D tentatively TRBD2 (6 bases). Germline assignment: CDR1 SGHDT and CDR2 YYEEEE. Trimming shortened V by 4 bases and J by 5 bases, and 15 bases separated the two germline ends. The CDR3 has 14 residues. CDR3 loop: CASSPEGRKETQYF. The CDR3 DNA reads TGTGCCAGCAGCCCGGAGGGCAGAAAGGAGACCCAGTACTTC.

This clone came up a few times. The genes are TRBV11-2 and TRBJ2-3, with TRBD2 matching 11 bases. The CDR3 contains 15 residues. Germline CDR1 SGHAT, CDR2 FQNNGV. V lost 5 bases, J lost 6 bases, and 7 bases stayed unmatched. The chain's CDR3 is CASSAGLAAADTQYF. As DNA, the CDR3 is TGTGCCAGCAGCGCGGGACTAGCGGCAGCGGATACGCAGTATTTT.

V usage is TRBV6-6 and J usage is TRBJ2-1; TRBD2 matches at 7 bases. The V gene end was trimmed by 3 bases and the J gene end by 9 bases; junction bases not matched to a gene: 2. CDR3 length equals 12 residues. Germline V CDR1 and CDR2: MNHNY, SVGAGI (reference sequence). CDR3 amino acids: CASSYSGGEQFF. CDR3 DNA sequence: TGTGCCAGCAGTTATTCGGGGGGTGAGCAGTTCTTC.

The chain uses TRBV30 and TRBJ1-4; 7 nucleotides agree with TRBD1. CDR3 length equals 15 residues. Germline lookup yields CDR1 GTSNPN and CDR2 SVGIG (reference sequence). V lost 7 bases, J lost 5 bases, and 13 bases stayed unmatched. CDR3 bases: TGTGCCTCGTATAACCCGGGACAGAGAAATGAAAAACTGTTTTTT. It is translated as CASYNPGQRNEKLFF.

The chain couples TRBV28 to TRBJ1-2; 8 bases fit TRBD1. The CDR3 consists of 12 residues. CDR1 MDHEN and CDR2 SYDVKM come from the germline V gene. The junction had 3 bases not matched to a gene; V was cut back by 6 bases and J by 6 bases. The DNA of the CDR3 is TGTGCCAGCAGCAGGGGGCGGGATGGCTACACCTTC. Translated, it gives CASSRGRDGYTF.

The CDR3 loop reads CASSYRHRPGNTIYF. CDR3 bases: TGTGCCAGCAGTTACCGGCACAGGCCAGGAAACACCATATATTTT. This chain connects TRBV6-5 to TRBJ1-3; tentatively, D is TRBD1 (5 bases). Trimming took off 2 bases at V and 4 bases at J, with 12 bases between the two ends. The germline gives CDR1 MNHEY, CDR2 SVGAGI. The CDR3 has 15 amino acids.